The clone carrying this T cell receptor beta chain was observed once. This record comes from a study of blood T cell repertoires in COVID-19. Study information: There were acute and convalescent COVID-19 samples, and they came from the United States, Italy and Spain. From T cells, B-cell-depleted T cells, or PBMCs came the material, which was cDNA or gDNA.

The ends lost 7 bases at V and 2 bases at J; junction bases unmatched: 7. The CDR3 totals 15 residues. In germline, CDR1 is LNHDA, CDR2 SQIVND (reference sequence). Original handling: Scientists estimated how many nucleated cells there were by amplifying reference gene primers. The table came from immunoSEQ multiplex PCR; TCRdb's copy has only in-frame clones and leaves some out. That table gives V, J and clone size, and the DNA gave D and trimming. The sample holds over 600,000 clones, about nine tenths seen once. The TCR originated in a woman aged 18-30 years with acute or convalescent COVID-19. The sample consisted of peripheral blood. This chain connects TRBV19 to TRBJ1-5; 8 nucleotides agree with TRBD1. The CDR3, as DNA: TGTGCCAGTAATATGGACAGGGAGGGCAATCAGCCCCAGCATTTT. Protein: CASNMDREGNQPQHF.